These T cell receptor beta chains were read from a single sample in a study of beta chain features in type 1 diabetes. The protocol was immunoSEQ multiplex PCR, while the TCRdb copy is restricted to in-frame clones and leaves out a portion. The sample holds hundreds of thousands of clones, less than 20% seen once. The sample was naive CD4+ T cells from blood. The receptors shown here come from a young man in good health. Both conserved end residues are part of each CDR3. A D gene is named only where the DNA matches it firmly. Expanded clones are given a class, and other clones once, few, many or no size at all.

v_call,j_call,clone_size,d_call,cdr3_nt,cdr3_aa
TRBV7-2,TRBJ2-5,.,.,TGTGCCAGCAGCTTAAATTCCGGACCCCAGTACTTC,CASSLNSGPQYF
TRBV9,TRBJ2-2,.,.,TGTGCCAGCAGCGTACGGGGGAACGCGAACACCGGGGAGCTGTTTTTT,CASSVRGNANTGELFF
TRBV6-6,TRBJ2-2,few,.,TGTGCCAGCAGTTACGGGGAATTTCTCACCGGGGAGCTGTTTTTT,CASSYGEFLTGELFF
TRBV7-2,TRBJ2-4,few,TRBD1,TGTGCCAGCAGCTTAGGACAGGGCTTGAACATTCAGTACTTC,CASSLGQGLNIQYF
TRBV10-3,TRBJ2-3,.,.,TGTGCCATCAGTGAGAGGGCGGGCACAGATACGCAGTATTTT,CAISERAGTDTQYF
TRBV7-2,TRBJ2-1,few,TRBD2,TGTGCCAGCAGCTTACGTACTAGCGGGTACAATGAGCAGTTCTTC,CASSLRTSGYNEQFF
TRBV6-1,TRBJ1-1,few,.,TGTGCCAGCCCCCGAAACGGTTTGGGCACTGAAGCTTTCTTT,CASPRNGLGTEAFF
TRBV4-1,TRBJ1-1,.,.,TGCGCCAGCAGCCTTCGGGGCGGTGGGACTGAAGCTTTCTTT,CASSLRGGGTEAFF
TRBV7-9,TRBJ1-6,few,TRBD1,TGTGCCAGCAGTCGGGACAGGGGGACACCCCTCCACTTT,CASSRDRGTPLHF
TRBV10-3,TRBJ1-4,few,.,TGTGCCATCAGTGAAGCTTCAGGATTGGGGGAAAAACTGTTTTTT,CAISEASGLGEKLFF
TRBV9,TRBJ2-1,.,TRBD2,TGTGCCAGCAGCTCCGGGACTAGCGGAGTAGGGGATGAGCAGTTCTTC,CASSSGTSGVGDEQFF
TRBV20-1,TRBJ2-3,.,.,TGCAGTGCTACCTCTTCGGCGCAGTATTTT,CSATSSAQYF
TRBV7-9,TRBJ1-4,.,TRBD1,TGTGCCAGCAGGCATTCCGCAGGGGGCACTAATGAAAAACTGTTTTTT,CASRHSAGGTNEKLFF
TRBV28,TRBJ2-7,.,TRBD2,TGTGCCAGCAGGCCAGGACTAGCGGGAGGCACCTACGAGCAGTACTTC,CASRPGLAGGTYEQYF
TRBV7-2,TRBJ2-5,.,.,TGTGCCAGCAGCTTAGGAAATAGGCCCGAGACCCAGTACTTC,CASSLGNRPETQYF
TRBV29-1,TRBJ1-1,few,.,TGCAGCGTTGGTAGGGGATTGAACAGTGAAGCTTTCTTT,CSVGRGLNSEAFF
TRBV27,TRBJ1-4,few,.,TGTGCCAGCAGTCCGCGGCTCCGGACGGAACGTAATGAAAAACTGTTTTTT,CASSPRLRTERNEKLFF
TRBV28,TRBJ2-7,few,TRBD2,TGTGCCAGCAGCCTAGGGACTAGCGGGAGAACCCACGAGCAGTACTTC,CASSLGTSGRTHEQYF
TRBV7-9,TRBJ1-2,few,.,TGTGCCAGCAGCCCCCGTGGGGGGGGGCCGATACTTGGCTACACCTTC,CASSPRGGGPILGYTF
TRBV23-1,TRBJ1-6,.,TRBD1,TGCGCCAGCAGTCAATCCTTCAGGGGGCGAGATTCACCCCTCCACTTT,CASSQSFRGRDSPLHF
TRBV6-5,TRBJ2-7,.,.,TGTGCCAGCAGTTACTCCTACAGGGTGACCTCCTACGAGCAGTACTTC,CASSYSYRVTSYEQYF
TRBV15,TRBJ2-3,few,.,TGTGCCACCAGCCGTGGCCTCACAGATACGCAGTATTTT,CATSRGLTDTQYF
TRBV9,TRBJ2-7,.,TRBD2,TGTGCCAGCAGCGTAGCAGCTAGCGGTCTCTCCTACGAGCAGTACTTC,CASSVAASGLSYEQYF
TRBV19,TRBJ2-2,few,.,TGTGCCAGTAGTTCGCAAATCACAGGGTCCGGGGAGCTGTTTTTT,CASSSQITGSGELFF
TRBV18,TRBJ2-1,few,.,TGTGCCAGCTCAGACCGGAGAAATGAGCAGTTCTTC,CASSDRRNEQFF
TRBV15,TRBJ2-2,few,.,TGTGCCACCAGCAGAGAACTTTTGGGCACCGGGGAGCTGTTTTTT,CATSRELLGTGELFF
TRBV7-9,TRBJ2-3,.,.,TGTGCCAGCACGGCTAGCAGGGGTGCAGATACGCAGTATTTT,CASTASRGADTQYF
TRBV2,TRBJ1-1,.,.,TGTGCCAGCAGCAGACAGCCTATGAACACTGAAGCTTTCTTT,CASSRQPMNTEAFF
TRBV28,TRBJ2-1,many,.,TGTGCCAGCAGTCTCTCACACAATGAGCAGTTCTTC,CASSLSHNEQFF
TRBV5-6,TRBJ1-1,few,.,TGTGCCAGCAGCCGCCAGGGGAACACTGAAGCTTTCTTT,CASSRQGNTEAFF
TRBV25-1,TRBJ1-2,.,TRBD1,TGTGCCAGCAGTGGCGGGACAGGGGGCCTCTATGGCTACACCTTC,CASSGGTGGLYGYTF
TRBV20-1,TRBJ1-1,.,.,TGCAGTGCAAGACAGAACACTGAAGCTTTCTTT,CSARQNTEAFF
TRBV29-1,TRBJ2-7,.,TRBD2,TGCAGCGTTACCAAACCAACTAGCGTCGCCTACGAGCAGTACTTC,CSVTKPTSVAYEQYF
TRBV6-4,TRBJ2-1,.,TRBD2,TGTGCCAGCAGTGAACTAGCGGGGGAGGGACTTTACAATGAGCAGTTCTTC,CASSELAGEGLYNEQFF
TRBV7-2,TRBJ2-7,.,TRBD2,TGTGCCAGCAGCTTAGGACTAGCGGGAGCAAGCTACGAGCAGTACTTC,CASSLGLAGASYEQYF
TRBV28,TRBJ1-1,few,.,TGTGCCAGCAGCCTTAATGAAGCTTTCTTT,CASSLNEAFF
TRBV5-6,TRBJ2-5,few,.,TGTGCCAGCAGCTTAGGGGACACGCGGACCCAGTACTTC,CASSLGDTRTQYF
TRBV18,TRBJ2-7,.,TRBD2,TGTGCCAGCTCACCTCCGGGACTAGCGCAGACCTACGAGCAGTACTTC,CASSPPGLAQTYEQYF
TRBV4-1,TRBJ2-7,few,TRBD2,TGCGCCAGCAGCCCAAGGGGAGGGCGCTCCTACGAGCAGTACTTC,CASSPRGGRSYEQYF
TRBV7-9,TRBJ2-3,.,.,TGTGCCAGCAGCTTAGGGGCCCGGCGGGACACAGATACGCAGTATTTT,CASSLGARRDTDTQYF
TRBV5-1,TRBJ1-5,.,TRBD1,TGCGCCAGCAGCTCCGGGACAGAGGGTCAGCCCCAGCATTTT,CASSSGTEGQPQHF
TRBV7-9,TRBJ2-5,few,TRBD1,TGTGCCAGCAGCTTAGCCAGGGGACAGGGAGAGACCCAGTACTTC,CASSLARGQGETQYF
TRBV7-3,TRBJ2-1,.,TRBD1,TGTGCCAGCAGCTCCAAGGGACAGGGGAGCAATGAGCAGTTCTTC,CASSSKGQGSNEQFF
TRBV7-9,TRBJ2-5,.,TRBD1,TGTGCCAGCAGCAAACCGGGACAGCGCCTAGAGACCCAGTACTTC,CASSKPGQRLETQYF
TRBV28,TRBJ2-7,few,TRBD2,TGTGCCAGCAGAGATCCGGGGGGTGAGCAGTACTTC,CASRDPGGEQYF
TRBV4-1,TRBJ2-1,.,TRBD2,TGCGCCAGCAGCCAAGAAGGGCTAGCGGGAGTTGTGGGGCAGTTCTTC,CASSQEGLAGVVGQFF
TRBV23-1,TRBJ1-2,.,TRBD1,TGCGCCAGCAGCCCCTTCCCGACAGGGGGCGGCTACACCTTC,CASSPFPTGGGYTF
TRBV5-1,TRBJ2-5,few,.,TGCGCCAGCAGCCCGGAGGGCGTAGGAGAGACCCAGTACTTC,CASSPEGVGETQYF
TRBV28,TRBJ2-1,few,TRBD2,TGTGCCAGCAGCAAACTAGCGGGAGGGCCCCATGAGCAGTTCTTC,CASSKLAGGPHEQFF
TRBV18,TRBJ2-4,few,.,TGTGCCAGCTCACAGCCGGCGGCAGCCAAAAACATTCAGTACTTC,CASSQPAAAKNIQYF
TRBV7-2,TRBJ2-7,few,TRBD1,TGTGCCAGCAGCTTTATCGGGACAGCCTACGAGCAGTACTTC,CASSFIGTAYEQYF
TRBV27,TRBJ2-7,.,.,TGTGCCAGCAGATCCCGGATCAAACAATCCTACGAGCAGTACTTC,CASRSRIKQSYEQYF
TRBV20-1,TRBJ1-2,few,.,TGCAGTGCTCAGGGATTCTATGGCTACACCTTC,CSAQGFYGYTF